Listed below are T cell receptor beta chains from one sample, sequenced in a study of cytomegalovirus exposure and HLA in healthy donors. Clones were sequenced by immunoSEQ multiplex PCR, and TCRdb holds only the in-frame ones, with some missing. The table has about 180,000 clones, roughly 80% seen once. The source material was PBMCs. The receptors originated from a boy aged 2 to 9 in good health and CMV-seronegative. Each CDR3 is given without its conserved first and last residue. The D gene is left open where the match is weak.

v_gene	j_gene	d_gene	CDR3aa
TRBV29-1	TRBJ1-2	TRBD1	SVASGQGNPGYT
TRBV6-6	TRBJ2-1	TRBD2	ASSYLGGSGTNEQF
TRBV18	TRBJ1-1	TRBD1	ASSPPKDRGLNTEAF
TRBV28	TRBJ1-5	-	ASSRGVQPQH
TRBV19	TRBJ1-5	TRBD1	ASSISRGSHQPQH
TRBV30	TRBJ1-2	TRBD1	AWSDPGQGLEGYT
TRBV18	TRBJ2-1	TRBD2	ASSPPLTSLTYNEQF
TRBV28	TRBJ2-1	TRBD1	ASSLSDRLYDNEQF
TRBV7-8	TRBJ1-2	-	ASSLAPGGYT
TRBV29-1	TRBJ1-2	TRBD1	SGQGEDYGYT
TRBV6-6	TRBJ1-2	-	ASSYEGFYGYT
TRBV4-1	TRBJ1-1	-	ASSPFGNTEAF
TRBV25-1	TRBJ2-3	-	ASSDGGSGTDTQY
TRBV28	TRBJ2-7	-	ASSGTENYEQY
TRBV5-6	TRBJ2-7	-	ASSLVRRAGEQY
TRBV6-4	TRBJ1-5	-	ASSEFFGLQVNQPQH
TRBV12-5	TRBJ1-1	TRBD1	ASGFLPGQGNTEAF
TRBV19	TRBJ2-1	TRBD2	ASSPGGGLALYNEQF
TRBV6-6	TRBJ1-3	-	ASSYSNRENTIY
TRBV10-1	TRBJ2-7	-	ASSEELGGSEQY
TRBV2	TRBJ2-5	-	ASSLLTVGGETQY
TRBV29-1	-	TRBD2	SVVRDQSYPGRGYEQY
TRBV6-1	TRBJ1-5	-	ASSEGQALPQH
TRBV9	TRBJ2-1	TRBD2	ASSLRGRLAGVSYNEQF
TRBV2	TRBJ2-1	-	ASSDLGLARRNEQF
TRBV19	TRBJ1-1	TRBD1	ASSNSGGLHTEAF
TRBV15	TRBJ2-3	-	ATSRDWSSGDTQY
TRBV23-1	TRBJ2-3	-	ASSLPRGSTDTQY
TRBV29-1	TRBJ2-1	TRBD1	SVDSSGQDSYNEQF
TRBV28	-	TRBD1	ASSFRDRVSYEQY
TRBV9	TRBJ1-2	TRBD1	ASSPQTGDYGYT
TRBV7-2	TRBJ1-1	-	ASSLGGGNTEAF
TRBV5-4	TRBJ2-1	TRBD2	ASSLDSGSSYNEQF
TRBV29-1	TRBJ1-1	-	SVDAGINTEAF
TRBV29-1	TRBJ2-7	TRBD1	SAKQGPTSYEQY
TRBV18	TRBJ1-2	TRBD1	ASSPNPYTGDYGYT